This is a list of T cell receptor beta chains from one sample in a study of T cell changes during pregnancy in multiple sclerosis. Clones were sequenced by immunoSEQ multiplex PCR, and TCRdb holds only the in-frame ones, with some missing. The table lists 100,000 or so clones, 94% of them singletons. This material consisted of peripheral blood, taken after pregnancy. The receptors shown here come from a female donor in good health, enrolled as a control in a pregnancy study. Each CDR3 is given with its conserved first and last residue. Fields, in order: CDR3 length, D gene, clone size, V gene, J gene, CDR3 DNA, CDR3 protein. D genes are given only for firm matches. Size is stated for part of the rows, as once, few or many counts, or as a class when the clone is expanded.

>15|NA|NA|TRBV6-1|TRBJ1-2
TGTGCCAGCAGGGTCGGGGACACCTTTAACTATGGCTACACCTTC
CASRVGDTFNYGYTF
>14|NA|NA|TRBV2|TRBJ2-2
TGTGCCAGCAATAAGCTAGCAGTGACCGGGGAGCTGTTTTTT
CASNKLAVTGELFF
>16|TRBD2|few|TRBV18|TRBJ2-1
TGTGCCAGCTCACCAACGGGACTAGCAAGTACCGATGAGCAGTTCTTC
CASSPTGLASTDEQFF
>13|NA|NA|TRBV5-4|TRBJ2-1
TGTGCCAGCAGCTTGGCTTTCGACAATGAGCAGTTCTTC
CASSLAFDNEQFF
>15|NA|NA|TRBV28|TRBJ2-7
TGTGCCAGCAGCACCATAAGTCAGGGGCCCTACGAGCAGTACTTC
CASSTISQGPYEQYF
>11|TRBD1|once|TRBV29-1|TRBJ1-2
TGCAGCGTTAGGACAGGGGTTGGCTACACCTTC
CSVRTGVGYTF
>19|TRBD1|NA|TRBV7-9|TRBJ2-2
TGTGCCAGCAGCCCAAGGCCGGGACAGGGGGCGTTTGGCACCGGGGAGCTGTTTTTT
CASSPRPGQGAFGTGELFF
>12|NA|NA|TRBV5-1|TRBJ2-3
TGCGCCAGCAGCTTAGCGGGAGATACGCAGTATTTT
CASSLAGDTQYF
>13|NA|NA|TRBV28|TRBJ1-5
TGTGCCAGCGGAGGGGACAGCAATCAGCCCCAGCATTTT
CASGGDSNQPQHF
>14|TRBD2|NA|TRBV11-1|TRBJ2-1
TGTGCCAGCAGTCGGGGGGAGGTCTTCAATGAGCAGTTCTTC
CASSRGEVFNEQFF
>13|TRBD1|NA|TRBV29-1|TRBJ1-1
TGCAGCGTTGGGGGGACAGGGAGGACTGAAGCTTTCTTT
CSVGGTGRTEAFF